These 13 T cell receptor beta chains originate from one sample sequenced in a study of blood T cell repertoires in COVID-19. The data were produced by immunoSEQ multiplex PCR, yet TCRdb's version contains in-frame clones alone and is incomplete. The sample has 150,000 to 160,000 clones; around 85% are singletons. Sequencing used peripheral blood. Receptors were obtained from a man in his sixties with COVID-19, enrolled during active disease.

The chain has TRBV4-3 and TRBJ2-7, with TRBD2 identical over 9 bases. Per germline, CDR1 LGHNA and CDR2 YSLEER. CDR3 length: 15 amino acids. V trimming: 1 base; J trimming: 7 bases; junction bases outside the gene matches: 8. CDR3 sequence (DNA): TGCGCCAGCAGCCAAGCTCTAGCGGGACCGGGGGAGCAGTACTTC. This sequence encodes CASSQALAGPGEQYF.

This clone was observed a few times. The chain is built from TRBV6-2 or TRBV6-3 and TRBJ2-3; D unresolved. The CDR3 is made up of 15 amino acids. From germline, CDR1 is MNHEY and CDR2 SVGEGT. V lost 3 bases, J lost 4 bases, and 14 bases lay in between. CDR3 sequence reads: CASSYPALGPDTQYF. CDR3 nucleotides: TGTGCCAGCAGTTATCCCGCCCTAGGTCCAGATACGCAGTATTTT.

This chain connects TRBV19 to TRBJ1-5, with TRBD1 as a possible D gene (5 bases). Germline CDR1 LNHDA, CDR2 SQIVND (reference sequence). Trimming took off 5 bases at V and 0 bases at J, with 14 bases between the two ends. The CDR3 runs to 16 residues. The CDR3 is CASSRFAGDSNQPQHF. CDR3 nucleotide sequence: TGTGCCAGTAGTCGCTTTGCGGGGGATAGCAATCAGCCCCAGCATTTT.

The chain recombines TRBV25-1 with TRBJ1-1; TRBD1 aligns across 10 bases. The CDR3 totals 15 residues. Germline V gene lookup returns CDR1 MGHDK and CDR2 SYGVNS. V trimming: 4 bases; J trimming: 6 bases; junction bases outside the gene matches: 8. The CDR3 protein is CASSARGQGSSEAFF. The CDR3 region has the DNA TGTGCCAGCAGTGCTAGGGGACAGGGGTCCTCTGAAGCTTTCTTT.

The chain joins TRBV19 to TRBJ2-7; the match to TRBD2 covers 11 bases. Per germline, CDR1 LNHDA and CDR2 SQIVND (reference sequence). The CDR3 contains 16 residues. V shed 3 bases and J 6 bases; nucleotides not matched to a gene: 10. In nucleotides, the CDR3 is TGTGCCAGTAGTATCACTAGCGGGAGTCTAGTCTCCGAGCAGTACTTC. This translates into CASSITSGSLVSEQYF.

This chain uses TRBV5-5 with TRBJ2-7; TRBD2 matches at 8 bases. This CDR3 region has 14 residues. V trimming: 0 bases; J trimming: 6 bases; junction bases outside the gene matches: 5. Germline CDR1 SGHKS, CDR2 YYEKEE (reference sequence). CDR3 region: CASSLVVLAAEQYF. In DNA form, the CDR3 reads TGTGCCAGCAGCTTGGTGGTACTAGCGGCCGAGCAGTACTTC.

V gene TRBV6-5 combines with J gene TRBJ1-5; 9 bases map to TRBD1. V shed 2 bases, J shed 4 bases, and the junction held 3 bases outside the gene matches. The germline gives CDR1 MNHEY, CDR2 SVGAGI. This CDR3 has 15 amino acids. The chain's CDR3 is CASSYGQGSNQPQHF. CDR3 coding DNA: TGTGCCAGCAGTTACGGACAGGGGTCGAATCAGCCCCAGCATTTT.

The V and J genes are TRBV19 and TRBJ2-1; possibly TRBD1 for D (6 bases). The V gene's germline CDR1 is LNHDA and CDR2 SQIVND (reference sequence). Trimming took off 3 bases at V and 4 bases at J, with 10 bases between the two ends. The CDR3 spans 14 residues. The DNA of the CDR3 is TGTGCCAGTAGTATGGGTGACAGGTACAATGAGCAGTTCTTC. Residues: CASSMGDRYNEQFF.

The chain links TRBV7-8 to TRBJ2-2; TRBD2 aligns across 7 bases. The length of the CDR3 is 17 residues. Germline CDR1 is SGHVS and CDR2 is FQNEAQ. With 2 bases clipped from V and 1 base from J, the junction kept 7 bases outside the gene matches. CDR3 protein: CASSLLTLAVNTGELFF. In DNA, the CDR3 is TGTGCCAGCAGCTTATTAACGCTAGCGGTGAACACCGGGGAGCTGTTTTTT.

CDR3 sequence (DNA): TGTGCCAGCATGAGCGGGAGGCCTCAAGAGACCCAGTACTTC. Its protein product is CASMSGRPQETQYF. The chain joins TRBV6-5 to TRBJ2-5, with 9 bases aligning to TRBD2. Germline V gene data show CDR1 as MNHEY and CDR2 as SVGAGI. The junction had 5 bases not matched to a gene; V was cut back by 7 bases and J by 2 bases. The CDR3 has 14 residues.

This chain uses TRBV11-2 with TRBJ2-3, with D tentatively TRBD2 (6 bases). CDR1 and CDR2 from the germline V gene are SGHAT and FQNNGV. CDR3 length: 14 amino acids. Trimming left V 1 base short and J 5 bases short, with 10 bases between. CDR3 residues: CASSLGQGGDTQYF. CDR3 nucleotides: TGTGCCAGCAGCTTAGGCCAGGGAGGAGATACGCAGTATTTT.

A single count supports this clone. The V and J genes are TRBV6-8 and TRBJ2-3; 9 bases are shared with TRBD1. Germline loops: CDR1 MNHGY, CDR2 SAAAGT. V lost 6 bases and J lost 2; bases outside the gene matches: 12. The CDR3 length is 17 residues. The CDR3 spells CASSPIRQGGTTDTQYF. CDR3 DNA: TGTGCCAGCAGCCCGATTAGACAGGGGGGCACCACAGATACGCAGTATTTT.

This clone has a handful of counts. The CDR3 reads CASSADGGSMDEQYF. The CDR3 region has the DNA TGTGCCAGCAGCGCCGACGGAGGTTCTATGGACGAGCAGTACTTC. The V call is TRBV9, the J call TRBJ2-7; weak D call: TRBD2 (5 bases). The germline CDR1 and CDR2 sequences are SGDLS and YYNGEE. The CDR3 consists of 15 residues. V lost 3 bases, J lost 5 bases, and 18 bases lay in between.